Detailed here is one T cell receptor (beta chain). Reverse transcription used about 0.45 to 1 ug RNA and random hexamers. Across 54 Vbeta and 13 Jbeta, immunoSEQ multiplex PCR amplified TCR beta CDR3. TCRdb itself ran the immunoSEQ multiplex PCR reads through MiXCR, one entry per CDR3 protein. The repertoire consists of 150,000 or so distinct CDR3 sequences, with roughly nine tenths occurring once and the leading ten covering under 0.085%. Blood CD8+ and CD4+ T cells underwent high-throughput TCR beta sequencing. Matched for age and sex, the controls were healthy donors. Bulk CD8+ and CD4+ cells came from magnetic negative isolation; CD8+ TEMRA by FACS. This specimen belongs to a study of CD8 T cells in Susac syndrome. Looked up from germline, CDR1 is MDHEN and CDR2 is SYDVKM. The CDR3 extends over 16 amino acids. The V gene end was trimmed by 2 bases and the J gene end by 4 bases; junction bases not matched to a gene: 6.

The gene calls are TRBV28 and TRBJ1-1; 11 positions agree with TRBD1. This clonotype originated in a human donor in good health. Sequenced: CD4+ T cells from PBMCs. CDR3 amino acids: CASSLVSGTGGTEAFF. CDR3 nucleotide sequence: TGTGCCAGCAGTTTAGTTTCTGGGACAGGGGGCACTGAAGCTTTCTTT.